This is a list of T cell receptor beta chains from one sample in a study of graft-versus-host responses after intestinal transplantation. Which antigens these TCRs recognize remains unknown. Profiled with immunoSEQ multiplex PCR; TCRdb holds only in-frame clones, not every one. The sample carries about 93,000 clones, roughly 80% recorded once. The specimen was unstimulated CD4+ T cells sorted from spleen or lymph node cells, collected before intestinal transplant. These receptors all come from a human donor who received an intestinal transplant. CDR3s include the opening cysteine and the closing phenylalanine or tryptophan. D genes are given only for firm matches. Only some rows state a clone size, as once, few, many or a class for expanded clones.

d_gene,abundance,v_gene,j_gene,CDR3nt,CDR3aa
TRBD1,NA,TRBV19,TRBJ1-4,TGTGCCAGTAGTATCGACTCCGGGACAGGGGGTGAAAAACTGTTTTTT,CASSIDSGTGGEKLFF
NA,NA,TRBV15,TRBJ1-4,TGTGCCACCAGCAGGGGCTTGGCCCCTAATGAAAAACTGTTTTTT,CATSRGLAPNEKLFF
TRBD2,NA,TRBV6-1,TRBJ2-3,TGTGCCAGCAGTGCATTGGGGACTAGCATAGGAATGGCAGATACGCAGTATTTT,CASSALGTSIGMADTQYF
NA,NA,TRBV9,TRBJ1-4,TGTGCCAGCAGCGCCGGTGCAACTAATGAAAAACTGTTTTTT,CASSAGATNEKLFF
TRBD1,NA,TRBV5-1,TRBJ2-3,TGCGCCAGCAGCTTGGCGGGACAGGGGGTAGATACGCAGTATTTT,CASSLAGQGVDTQYF
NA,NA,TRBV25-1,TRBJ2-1,TGTGCCAGCAGTGAACGGGGGTTTTACAATGAGCAGTTCTTC,CASSERGFYNEQFF
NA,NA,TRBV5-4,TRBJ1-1,TGTGCCAGCAGCTTGGGCCTAGTTGTGGGCACTGAAGCTTTCTTT,CASSLGLVVGTEAFF
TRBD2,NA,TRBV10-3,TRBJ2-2,TGTGCCATCAGCTCTAGCGGGAACACCGGGGAGCTGTTTTTT,CAISSSGNTGELFF
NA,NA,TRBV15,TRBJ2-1,TGTGCCACCAGCAGAGGTGGCAGGGGATACAATGAGCAGTTCTTC,CATSRGGRGYNEQFF
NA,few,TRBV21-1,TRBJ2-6,TGTGCCAGCAGCCAAGCACCCGGGGGGTCCTTTTCCTCTGGGGCCAACGTCCTGACTTTC,CASSQAPGGSFSSGANVLTF
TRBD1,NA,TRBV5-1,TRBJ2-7,TGCGCCAGCAGCTCGGGGACAGCGTTCGACTACGAGCAGTACTTC,CASSSGTAFDYEQYF
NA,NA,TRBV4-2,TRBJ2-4,TGTGCCAGCAGCCCCGGGCAGGGGCAGGCCAAAAACATTCAGTACTTC,CASSPGQGQAKNIQYF
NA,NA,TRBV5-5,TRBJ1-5,TGTGCCAGCAGCCCCCGGGCCAGGGAAGAAGCCCAGCATTTT,CASSPRAREEAQHF
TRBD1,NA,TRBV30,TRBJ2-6,TGTGCCTGGACGGGACAGGGATACTCTGGGGCCAACGTCCTGACTTTC,CAWTGQGYSGANVLTF
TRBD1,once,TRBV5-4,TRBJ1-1,TGTGCCAGCAGCACAAATCAGGGGGAGTACACTGAAGCTTTCTTT,CASSTNQGEYTEAFF
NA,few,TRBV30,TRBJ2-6,TGTGCCTGGAGCACCGGTTCTGGGGCCAACGTCCTGACTTTC,CAWSTGSGANVLTF
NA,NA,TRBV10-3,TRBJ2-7,TGTGCCATCACCGCCGGGGGAACCTACGAGCAGTACTTC,CAITAGGTYEQYF
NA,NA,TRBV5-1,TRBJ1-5,TGCGCCAGCAGCTTGGAAGCGGATCAGCCCCAGCATTTT,CASSLEADQPQHF
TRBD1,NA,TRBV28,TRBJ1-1,TGTGCCAGCAGTCCGCAAGTCAGGGGGCTCGCTTTCTTT,CASSPQVRGLAFF
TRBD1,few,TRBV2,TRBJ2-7,TGTGCCAGCCAGCGCTCCCGACAGGGCAAGCAGTACTTC,CASQRSRQGKQYF
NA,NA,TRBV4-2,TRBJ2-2,TGTGCCAGCAGCCAAGTTATGCAGTCCGGGGAGCTGTTTTTT,CASSQVMQSGELFF
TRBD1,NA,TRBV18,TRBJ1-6,TGTGCCAGCTCGCCAGGGGGCGATTCACCCCTCCACTTT,CASSPGGDSPLHF
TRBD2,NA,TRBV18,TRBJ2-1,TGTGCCAGCTCATCCGGACTAGCGGACAACGGGTATGAGCAGTTCTTC,CASSSGLADNGYEQFF
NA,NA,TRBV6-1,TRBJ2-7,TGTGCCAGCAGTGGAGGGAGGGGGGGGTCCCTCTCCTACGAGCAGTACTTC,CASSGGRGGSLSYEQYF
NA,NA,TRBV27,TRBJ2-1,TGTGCCAGCAGTCCTACTGGGCCTAACAATGAGCAGTTCTTC,CASSPTGPNNEQFF
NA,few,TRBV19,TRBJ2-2,TGTGCCAGTAGTATATTCGACGGGACCGGGGAGCTGTTTTTT,CASSIFDGTGELFF
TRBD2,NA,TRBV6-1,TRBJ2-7,TGTGCCAGCAGTGCGGGAGGGCCAATCCACGAGCAGTACTTC,CASSAGGPIHEQYF
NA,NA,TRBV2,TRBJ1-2,TGTGCCAGCAGTACGGACAGACAAACTAACTATGGCTACACCTTC,CASSTDRQTNYGYTF
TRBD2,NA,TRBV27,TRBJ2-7,TGTGCCAGCAGGGCTTGGGGTAGCGGGGGGGTCGAGCAGTACTTC,CASRAWGSGGVEQYF
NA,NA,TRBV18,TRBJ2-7,TGTGCCAGCTCACCAGTTAGTTACGAGCAGTACTTC,CASSPVSYEQYF
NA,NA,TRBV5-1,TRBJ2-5,TGCGCCAGCAGCTTGGGGGGTGAGCGGGAGACCCAGTACTTC,CASSLGGERETQYF
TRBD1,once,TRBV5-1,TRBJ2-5,TGCGCCAGCAGCTTACTTCGACAGGGCCAAGAGACCCAGTACTTC,CASSLLRQGQETQYF
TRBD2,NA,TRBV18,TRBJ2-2,TGTGCCAGCTCGGGACTAGGGGACACCGGGGAGCTGTTTTTT,CASSGLGDTGELFF
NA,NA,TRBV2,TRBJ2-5,TGTGCCAGCAGCAAACAGGGTGCGGAGACCCAGTACTTC,CASSKQGAETQYF
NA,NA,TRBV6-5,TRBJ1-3,TGTGCCAGCAGTAGCGGGGGCGAGGGAAACACCATATATTTT,CASSSGGEGNTIYF
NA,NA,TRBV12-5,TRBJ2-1,TGTGCTAGTGGACGCGGAATGGAGCAGTTCTTC,CASGRGMEQFF
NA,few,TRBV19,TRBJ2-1,TGTGCCAGTAGTGCCCTGAGGACAGCGCCATACAATGAGCAGTTCTTC,CASSALRTAPYNEQFF
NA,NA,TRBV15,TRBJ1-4,TGTGCCACCAGCAGGAGGCCGGGCCGAGGGGAAAAACTGTTTTTT,CATSRRPGRGEKLFF
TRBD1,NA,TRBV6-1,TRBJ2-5,TGTGCCAGCAGCTCCACCGACAGGGAAGGAGAGACCCAGTACTTC,CASSSTDREGETQYF
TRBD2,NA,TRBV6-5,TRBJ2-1,TGTGCCAGCAAAGCGGGGGGGCTCAATGAGCAGTTCTTC,CASKAGGLNEQFF
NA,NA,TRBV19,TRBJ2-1,TGTGCCAGTAGTATAGGGTGGCTTAATGAGCAGTTCTTC,CASSIGWLNEQFF
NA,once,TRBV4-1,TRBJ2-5,TGCGCCAGCAGCCAAGAACAAACCCGCCAAGAGACCCAGTACTTC,CASSQEQTRQETQYF